This record concerns one T cell receptor beta chain sequence. The antigen remains undetermined. The CDR3 has 13 amino acids. Trimming took 2 bases from V and 7 from J, leaving 12 bases between them. Sequenced by immunoSEQ multiplex PCR; TCRdb stores in-frame clones only, minus some. The table includes roughly 120,000 clones, around 94% detected once. The entry originates in a study of T cell responses to AZD1222 COVID-19 vaccine. Study as a whole: Researchers grouped second doses given at about 4 or about 12 weeks into one pool. Study-level results: Within unmutated variant regions lay the reported targets of nearly half of spike-specific TCRs.

The receptor's source is an adult in good health. The sample here was peripheral blood, taken on day 0 of AZD1222 vaccination. The V gene is TRBV12-3 or TRBV12-4, the J gene TRBJ2-7; D gene unclear. The DNA of the CDR3 is TGTGCCAGCAGTTTAAGGCGGTTGGGAGAGCAGTACTTC. Translating it yields CASSLRRLGEQYF.